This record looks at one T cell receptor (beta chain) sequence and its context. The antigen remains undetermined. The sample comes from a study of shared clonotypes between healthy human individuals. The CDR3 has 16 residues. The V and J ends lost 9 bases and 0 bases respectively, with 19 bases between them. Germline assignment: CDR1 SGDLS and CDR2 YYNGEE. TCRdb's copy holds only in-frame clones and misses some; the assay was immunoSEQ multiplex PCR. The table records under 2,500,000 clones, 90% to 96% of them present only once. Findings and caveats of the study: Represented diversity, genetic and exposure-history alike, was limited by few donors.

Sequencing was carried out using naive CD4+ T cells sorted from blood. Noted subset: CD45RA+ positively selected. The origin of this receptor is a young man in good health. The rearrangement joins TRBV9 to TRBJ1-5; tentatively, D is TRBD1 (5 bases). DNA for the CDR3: TGTGCCATTCCGGGGGAGGGGCCCTATAGCAATCAGCCCCAGCATTTT. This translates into CAIPGEGPYSNQPQHF.